This T cell receptor (beta chain) is from a study of blood T cell repertoires in COVID-19. About the study: Researchers got acute and convalescent COVID-19 samples from the United States, Italy and Spain. The cDNA or gDNA used as material had been derived from T cells, B-cell-depleted T cells, or PBMCs.

In the source study's methods: Cell counts per sample came from amplifying reference gene primers. Profiled with immunoSEQ multiplex PCR; TCRdb holds only in-frame clones, not every one. Clonal size and the V and J genes are those of that table, whereas D and trimming came from the DNA. The table shows over 100,000 clones, with about 72% occurring only once. Per the germline V gene, CDR1 is MNHNS and CDR2 is SASEGT. V lost 1 base and J 1 base, leaving 9 bases between the germline ends. The CDR3 spans 15 residues. V and J are TRBV6-1 and TRBJ2-3, with TRBD1 as a possible D gene (5 bases). This clonotype was obtained from a man aged 55 to 69 with active or convalescent COVID-19. Sample: peripheral blood. The CDR3 region is CASSEGGWGTDTQYF. The CDR3 DNA sequence: TGTGCCAGCAGTGAAGGGGGCTGGGGCACAGATACGCAGTATTTT.